These 4 T cell receptor beta chains were all obtained from the same sample, sequenced in a study of shared clonotypes between healthy human individuals. Sequenced by immunoSEQ multiplex PCR; TCRdb stores in-frame clones only, minus some. The table has 2 million to 2.5 million clones, 90% to 96% seen once. The source material was naive CD4+ T cells sorted from blood. The subset was: CD45RA+ positively selected. These receptors all come from a man aged 18-30 years in good health.

Written as DNA, the CDR3 is TGTGCCAGCAGTGAACAGGGCGGCTCCTACGAGCAGTACTTC. This sequence encodes CASSEQGGSYEQYF. J is TRBJ2-7 and V is TRBV2, with D maybe TRBD1 (5 bases). This CDR3 has 14 amino acids. In germline, CDR1 is SNHLY, CDR2 FYNNEI. The V and J ends lost 2 bases and 0 bases respectively, with 8 bases between them.

The chain combines TRBV11-2 with TRBJ1-5; D may be TRBD1 (5 bases). CDR3 length equals 15 residues. The V gene's germline CDR1 is SGHAT and CDR2 FQNNGV. Trimming removed 3 bases from V and 1 base from J, with 10 bases in between. The CDR3 region is CASSFGGGSNQPQHF. CDR3 DNA sequence: TGTGCCAGCAGCTTCGGGGGAGGGAGCAATCAGCCCCAGCATTTT.

This chain links TRBV6-5 with TRBJ2-4, with 10 bases that match TRBD1. This CDR3 comprises 14 residues. Germline assignment: CDR1 MNHEY and CDR2 SVGAGI. J gave up 8 bases and V 6 bases, and 7 bases lay outside the gene matches. The CDR3 loop is CASRQTGGADIQYF. The CDR3 DNA reads TGTGCCAGCAGGCAGACAGGGGGCGCGGACATTCAGTACTTC.

The CDR3 DNA is TGTGCCAGCAGACCTGCTCGTGATGATGGCTACACCTTC. As protein: CASRPARDDGYTF. V and J are TRBV7-2 and TRBJ1-2; D unclear. The CDR3 has 13 amino acids. V gave up 6 bases and J gave up 6 bases, with 14 bases separating them. CDR1 and CDR2 (germline): SGHTA, FQGNSA.